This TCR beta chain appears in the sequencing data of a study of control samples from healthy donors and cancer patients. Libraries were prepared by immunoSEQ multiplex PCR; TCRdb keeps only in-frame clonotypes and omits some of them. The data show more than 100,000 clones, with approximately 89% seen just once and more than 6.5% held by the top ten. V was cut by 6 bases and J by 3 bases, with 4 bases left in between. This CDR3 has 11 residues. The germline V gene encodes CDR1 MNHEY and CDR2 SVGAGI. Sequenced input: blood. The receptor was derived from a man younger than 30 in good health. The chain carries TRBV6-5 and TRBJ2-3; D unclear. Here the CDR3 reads CASRRTDTQYF. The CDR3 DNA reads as TGTGCCAGCAGGAGAACAGATACGCAGTATTTT.